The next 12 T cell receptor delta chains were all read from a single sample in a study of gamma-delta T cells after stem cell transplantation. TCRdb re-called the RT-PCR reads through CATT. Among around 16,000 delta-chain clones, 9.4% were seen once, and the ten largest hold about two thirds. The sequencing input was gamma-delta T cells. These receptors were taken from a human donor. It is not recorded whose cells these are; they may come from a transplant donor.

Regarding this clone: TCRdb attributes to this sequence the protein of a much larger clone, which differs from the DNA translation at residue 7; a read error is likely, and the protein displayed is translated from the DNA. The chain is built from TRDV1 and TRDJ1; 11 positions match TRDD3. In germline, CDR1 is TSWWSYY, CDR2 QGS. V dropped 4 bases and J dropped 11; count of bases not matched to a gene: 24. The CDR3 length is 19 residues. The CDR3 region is CALGVTAFLLELGDIGLIF. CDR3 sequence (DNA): TGTGCTCTTGGGGTCACCGCCTTCCTACTCGAACTGGGGGATATAGGTCTCATCTTT.

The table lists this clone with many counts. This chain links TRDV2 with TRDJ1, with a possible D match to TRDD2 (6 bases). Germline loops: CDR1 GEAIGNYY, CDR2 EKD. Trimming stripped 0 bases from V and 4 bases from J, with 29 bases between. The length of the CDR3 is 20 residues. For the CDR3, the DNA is TGTGCCTGTGACACCGTTCCTTCCCACTTGGGATCGGAAAATGGCGATAAACTCATCTTT. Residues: CACDTVPSHLGSENGDKLIF.

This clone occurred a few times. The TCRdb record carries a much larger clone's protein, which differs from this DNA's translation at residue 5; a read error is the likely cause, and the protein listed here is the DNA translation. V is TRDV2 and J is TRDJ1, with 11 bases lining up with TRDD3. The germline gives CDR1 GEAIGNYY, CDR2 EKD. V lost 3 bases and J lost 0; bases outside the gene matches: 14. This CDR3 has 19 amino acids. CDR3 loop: CACDSITGGYARYTDKLIF. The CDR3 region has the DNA TGTGCCTGTGACTCCATCACTGGGGGATATGCCCGATACACCGATAAACTCATCTTT.

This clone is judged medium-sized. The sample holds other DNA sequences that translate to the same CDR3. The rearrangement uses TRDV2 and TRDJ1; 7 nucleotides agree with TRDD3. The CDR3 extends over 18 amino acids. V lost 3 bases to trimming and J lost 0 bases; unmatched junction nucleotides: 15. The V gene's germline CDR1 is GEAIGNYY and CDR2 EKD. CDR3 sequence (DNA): TGTGCCTGTGACCGAGTACTGGGGTCCCTGGGGGACACCGATAAACTCATCTTT. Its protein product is CACDRVLGSLGDTDKLIF.

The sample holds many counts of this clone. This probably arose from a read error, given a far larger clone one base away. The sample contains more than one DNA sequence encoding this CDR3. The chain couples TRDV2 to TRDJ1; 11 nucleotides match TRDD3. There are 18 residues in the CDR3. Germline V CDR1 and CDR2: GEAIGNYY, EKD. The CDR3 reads CACDIVGDTRSYTDKLIF. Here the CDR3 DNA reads TGTGCCTGTGACATAGTGGGGGATACGCGATCTTACACTGATAAACTCATCTTT.

The CDR3 region has the DNA TGCAGTGGGGAGTACACCGATAAACTCATCTTT. This translates into CSGEYTDKLIF. No V gene was called, and the J gene is TRDJ1; TRDD3, the D gene given by the table, was not confirmed from the DNA. The CDR3 extends over 11 amino acids.

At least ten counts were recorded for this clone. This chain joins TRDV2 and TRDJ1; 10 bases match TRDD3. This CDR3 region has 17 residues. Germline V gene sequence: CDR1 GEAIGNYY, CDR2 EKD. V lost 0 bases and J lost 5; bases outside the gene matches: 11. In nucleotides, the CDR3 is TGTGCCTGTGACACCGTATCACGGGGGGATACGAAGGATAAACTCATCTTT. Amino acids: CACDTVSRGDTKDKLIF.

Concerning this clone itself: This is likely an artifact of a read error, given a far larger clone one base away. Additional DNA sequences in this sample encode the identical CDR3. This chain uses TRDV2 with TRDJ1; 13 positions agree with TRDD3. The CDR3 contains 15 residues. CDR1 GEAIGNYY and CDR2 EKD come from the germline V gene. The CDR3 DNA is TGCGCCTGTGATCTACTGGGGGATACGGCCGATAAACTCATCTTT. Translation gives CACDLLGDTADKLIF.

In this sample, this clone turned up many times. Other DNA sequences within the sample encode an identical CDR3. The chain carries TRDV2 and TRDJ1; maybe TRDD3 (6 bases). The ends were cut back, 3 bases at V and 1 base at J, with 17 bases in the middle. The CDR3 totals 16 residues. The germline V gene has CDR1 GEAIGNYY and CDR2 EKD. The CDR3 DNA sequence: TGTGCCTGTGACGCTCGACGGGGGGACGCCACCGATAAACTCATCTTT. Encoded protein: CACDARRGDATDKLIF.

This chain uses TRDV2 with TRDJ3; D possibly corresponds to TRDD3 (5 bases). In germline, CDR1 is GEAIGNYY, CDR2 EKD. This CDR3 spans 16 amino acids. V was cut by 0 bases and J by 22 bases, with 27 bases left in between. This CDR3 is CACDTMSCWDTLHIFF. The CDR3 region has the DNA TGTGCCTGTGACACCATGAGCTGCTGGGACACCCTCCATATTTTTTTC.

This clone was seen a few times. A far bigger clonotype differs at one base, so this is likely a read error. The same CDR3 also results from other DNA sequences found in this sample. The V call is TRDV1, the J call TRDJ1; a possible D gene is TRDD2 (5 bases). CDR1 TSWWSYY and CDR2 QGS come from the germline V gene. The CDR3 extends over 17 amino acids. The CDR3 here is CALGKRITFRASDKLIF. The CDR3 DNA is TGTGCTCTTGGGAAACGAATCACATTTCGGGCTTCCGATAAACTAATCTTT.

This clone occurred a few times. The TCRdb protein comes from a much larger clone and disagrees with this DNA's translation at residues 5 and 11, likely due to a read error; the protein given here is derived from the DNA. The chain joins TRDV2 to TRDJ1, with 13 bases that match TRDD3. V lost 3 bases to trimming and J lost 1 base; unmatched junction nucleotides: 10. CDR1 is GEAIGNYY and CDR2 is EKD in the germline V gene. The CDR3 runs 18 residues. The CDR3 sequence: CACDPLLGDTLVTDKLIF. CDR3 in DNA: TGTGCCTGTGACCCATTACTGGGGGATACGCTTGTCACCGATAAACTCATCTTT.